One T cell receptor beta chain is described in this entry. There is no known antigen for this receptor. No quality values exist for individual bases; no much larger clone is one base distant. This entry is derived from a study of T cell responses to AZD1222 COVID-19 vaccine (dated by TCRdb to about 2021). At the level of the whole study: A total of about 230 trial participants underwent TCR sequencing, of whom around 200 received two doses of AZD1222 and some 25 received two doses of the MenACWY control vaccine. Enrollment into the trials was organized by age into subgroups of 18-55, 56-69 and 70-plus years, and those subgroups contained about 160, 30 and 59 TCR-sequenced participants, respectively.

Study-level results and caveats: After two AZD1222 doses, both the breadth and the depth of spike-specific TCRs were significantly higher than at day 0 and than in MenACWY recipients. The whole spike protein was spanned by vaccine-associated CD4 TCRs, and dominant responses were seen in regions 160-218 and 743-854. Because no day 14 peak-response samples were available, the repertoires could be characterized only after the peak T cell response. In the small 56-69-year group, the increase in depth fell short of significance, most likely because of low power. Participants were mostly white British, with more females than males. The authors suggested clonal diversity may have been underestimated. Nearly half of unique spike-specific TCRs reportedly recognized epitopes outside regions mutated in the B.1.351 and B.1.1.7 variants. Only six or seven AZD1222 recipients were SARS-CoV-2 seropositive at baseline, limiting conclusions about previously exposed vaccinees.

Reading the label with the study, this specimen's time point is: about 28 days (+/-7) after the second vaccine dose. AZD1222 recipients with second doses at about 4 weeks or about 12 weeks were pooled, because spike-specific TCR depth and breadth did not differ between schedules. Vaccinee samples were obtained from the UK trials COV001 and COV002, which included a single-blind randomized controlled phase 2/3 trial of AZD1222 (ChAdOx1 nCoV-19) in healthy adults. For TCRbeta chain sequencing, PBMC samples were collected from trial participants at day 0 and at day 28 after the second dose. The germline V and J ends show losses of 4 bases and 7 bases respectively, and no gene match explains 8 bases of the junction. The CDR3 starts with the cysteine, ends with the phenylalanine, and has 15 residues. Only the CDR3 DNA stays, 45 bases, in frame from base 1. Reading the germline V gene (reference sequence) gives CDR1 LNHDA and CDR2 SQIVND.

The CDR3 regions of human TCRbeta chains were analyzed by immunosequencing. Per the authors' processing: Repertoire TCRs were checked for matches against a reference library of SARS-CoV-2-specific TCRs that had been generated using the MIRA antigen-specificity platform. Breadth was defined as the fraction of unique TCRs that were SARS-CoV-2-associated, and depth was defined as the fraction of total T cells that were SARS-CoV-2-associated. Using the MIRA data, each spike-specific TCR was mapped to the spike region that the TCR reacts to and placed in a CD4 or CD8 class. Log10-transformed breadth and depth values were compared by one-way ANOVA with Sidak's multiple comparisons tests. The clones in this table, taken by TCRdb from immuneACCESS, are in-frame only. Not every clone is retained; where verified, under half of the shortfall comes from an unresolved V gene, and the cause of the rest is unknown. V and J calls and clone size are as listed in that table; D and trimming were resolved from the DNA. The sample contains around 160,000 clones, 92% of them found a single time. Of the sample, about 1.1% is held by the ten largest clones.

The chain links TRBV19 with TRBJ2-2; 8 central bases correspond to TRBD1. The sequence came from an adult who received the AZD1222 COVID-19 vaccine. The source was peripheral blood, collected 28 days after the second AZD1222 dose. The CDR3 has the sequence CASSKSQGAGGELFF. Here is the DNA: TGTGCCAGTAGTAAGAGCCAGGGGGCGGGCGGGGAGCTGTTTTTT.